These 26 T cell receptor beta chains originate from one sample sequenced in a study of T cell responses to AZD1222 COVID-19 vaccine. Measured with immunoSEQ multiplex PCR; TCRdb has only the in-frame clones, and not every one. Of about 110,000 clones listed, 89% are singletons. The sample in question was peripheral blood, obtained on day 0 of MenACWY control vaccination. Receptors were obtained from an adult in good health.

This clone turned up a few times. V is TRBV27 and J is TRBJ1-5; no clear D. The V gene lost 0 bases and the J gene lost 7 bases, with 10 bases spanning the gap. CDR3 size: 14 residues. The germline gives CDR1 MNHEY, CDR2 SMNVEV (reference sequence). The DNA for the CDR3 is TGTGCCAGCAGTTTATCGCGTCCCGGCCAGCCCCAGCATTTT. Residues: CASSLSRPGQPQHF.

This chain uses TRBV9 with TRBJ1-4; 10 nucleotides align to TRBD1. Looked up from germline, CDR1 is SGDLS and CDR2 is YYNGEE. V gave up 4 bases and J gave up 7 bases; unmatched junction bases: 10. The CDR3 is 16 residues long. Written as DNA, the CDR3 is TGTGCCAGCAGCATCGACAGGGGGCAACGGGGTGAAAAACTGTTTTTT. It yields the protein CASSIDRGQRGEKLFF.

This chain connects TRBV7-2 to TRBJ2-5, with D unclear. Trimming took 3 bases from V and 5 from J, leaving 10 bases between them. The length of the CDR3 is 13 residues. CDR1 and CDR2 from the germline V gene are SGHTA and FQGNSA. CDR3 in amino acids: CASSFSVRETQYF. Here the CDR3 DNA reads TGTGCCAGCAGCTTTAGTGTAAGGGAGACCCAGTACTTC.

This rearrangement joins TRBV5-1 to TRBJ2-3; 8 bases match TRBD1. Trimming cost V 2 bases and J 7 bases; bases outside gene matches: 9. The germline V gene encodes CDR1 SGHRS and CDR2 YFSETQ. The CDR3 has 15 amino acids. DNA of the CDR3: TGCGCCAGCAGCTTTTCTAATACAGGGGGGAATACGCAGTATTTT. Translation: CASSFSNTGGNTQYF.

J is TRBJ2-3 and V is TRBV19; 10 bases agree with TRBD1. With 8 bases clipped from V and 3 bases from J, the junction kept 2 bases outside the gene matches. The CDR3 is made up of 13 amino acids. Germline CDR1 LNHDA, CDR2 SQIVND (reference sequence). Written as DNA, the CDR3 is TGTGCCAGTGAGGGACAGGGGACAGATACGCAGTATTTT. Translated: CASEGQGTDTQYF.

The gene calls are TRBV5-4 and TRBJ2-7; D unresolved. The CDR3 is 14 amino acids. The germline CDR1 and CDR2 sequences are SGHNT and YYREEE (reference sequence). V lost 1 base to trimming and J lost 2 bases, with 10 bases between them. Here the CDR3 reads CASSLFLGPYEQYF. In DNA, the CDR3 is TGTGCCAGCAGCTTGTTCTTAGGCCCCTACGAGCAGTACTTC.

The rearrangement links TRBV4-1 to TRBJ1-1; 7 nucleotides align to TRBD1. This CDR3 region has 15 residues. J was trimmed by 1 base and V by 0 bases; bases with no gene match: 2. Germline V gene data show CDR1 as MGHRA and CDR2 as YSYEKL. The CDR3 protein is CASSQDDRENTEAFF. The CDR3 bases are TGCGCCAGCAGCCAAGACGACAGGGAGAACACTGAAGCTTTCTTT.

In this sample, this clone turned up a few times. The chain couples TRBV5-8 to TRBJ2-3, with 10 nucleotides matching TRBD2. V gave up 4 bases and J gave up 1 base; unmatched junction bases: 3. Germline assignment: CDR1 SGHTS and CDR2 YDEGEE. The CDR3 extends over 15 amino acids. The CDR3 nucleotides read TGTGCCAGCAGCCCTAGCGGGAGACGCACAGATACGCAGTATTTT. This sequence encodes CASSPSGRRTDTQYF.

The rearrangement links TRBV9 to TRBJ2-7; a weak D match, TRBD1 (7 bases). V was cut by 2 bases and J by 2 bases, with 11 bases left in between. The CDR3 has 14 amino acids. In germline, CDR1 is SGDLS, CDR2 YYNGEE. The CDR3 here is CASSVGGQPYEQYF. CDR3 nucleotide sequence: TGTGCCAGCAGCGTGGGGGGACAGCCCTACGAGCAGTACTTC.

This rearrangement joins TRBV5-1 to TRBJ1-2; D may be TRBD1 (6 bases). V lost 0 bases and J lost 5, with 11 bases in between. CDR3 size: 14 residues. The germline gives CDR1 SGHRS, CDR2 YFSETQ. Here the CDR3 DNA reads TGCGCCAGCAGCTTGGAGTGGGGGCAGTATGGCTACACCTTC. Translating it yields CASSLEWGQYGYTF.

CDR3 region: CASSQALTGNQPQHF. The CDR3 bases are TGCGCCAGCAGCCAAGCACTCACAGGCAATCAGCCCCAGCATTTT. The chain is built from TRBV4-1 and TRBJ1-5; D uncertain. V dropped 1 base and J dropped 2 bases, with 9 bases sitting between them. CDR1 is MGHRA, CDR2 YSYEKL, per germline. CDR3 size: 15 residues.

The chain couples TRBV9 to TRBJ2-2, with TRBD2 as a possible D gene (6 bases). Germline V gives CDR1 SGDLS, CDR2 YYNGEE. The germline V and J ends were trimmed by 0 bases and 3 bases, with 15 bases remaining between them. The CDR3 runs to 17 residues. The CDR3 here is CASSVAPASAYTGELFF. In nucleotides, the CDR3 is TGTGCCAGCAGCGTAGCTCCAGCTAGCGCGTACACCGGGGAGCTGTTTTTT.

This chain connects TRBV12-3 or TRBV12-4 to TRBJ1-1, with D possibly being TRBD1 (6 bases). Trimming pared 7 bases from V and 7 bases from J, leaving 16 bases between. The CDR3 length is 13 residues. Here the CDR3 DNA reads TGTGCCAGCACGGGACACCCTCCAAGTGAAGCTTTCTTT. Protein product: CASTGHPPSEAFF.

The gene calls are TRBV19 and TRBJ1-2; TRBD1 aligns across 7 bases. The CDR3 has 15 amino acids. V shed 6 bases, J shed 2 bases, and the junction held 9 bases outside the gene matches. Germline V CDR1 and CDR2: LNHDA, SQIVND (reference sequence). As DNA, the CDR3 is TGTGCCAGTAGCCCGACAGGGAAGGGGAACTATGGCTACACCTTC. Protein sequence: CASSPTGKGNYGYTF.

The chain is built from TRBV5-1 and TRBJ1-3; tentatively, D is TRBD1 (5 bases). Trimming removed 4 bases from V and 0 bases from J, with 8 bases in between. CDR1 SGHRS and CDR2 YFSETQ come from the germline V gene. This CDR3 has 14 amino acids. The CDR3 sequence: CASSQQVSGNTIYF. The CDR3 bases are TGCGCCAGCAGCCAACAGGTCTCTGGAAACACCATATATTTT.

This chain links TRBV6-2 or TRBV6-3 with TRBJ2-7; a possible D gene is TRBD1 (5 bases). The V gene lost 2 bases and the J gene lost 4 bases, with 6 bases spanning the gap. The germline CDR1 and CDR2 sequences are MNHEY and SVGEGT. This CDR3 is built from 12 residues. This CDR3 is CASSYRGYEQYF. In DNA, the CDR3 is TGTGCCAGCAGTTACAGGGGTTACGAGCAGTACTTC.

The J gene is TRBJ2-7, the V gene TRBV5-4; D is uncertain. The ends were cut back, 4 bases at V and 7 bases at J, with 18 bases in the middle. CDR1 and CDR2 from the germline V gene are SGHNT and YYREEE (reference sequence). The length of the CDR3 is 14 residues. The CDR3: CASSALVQPREQYF. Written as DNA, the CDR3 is TGTGCCAGCAGCGCGCTAGTCCAACCCCGGGAGCAGTACTTC.

The CDR3 DNA reads as TGTGCCAGCAGTAGGACAGGTAAGGGGTACGAGCAGTACTTC. Amino acids: CASSRTGKGYEQYF. The gene calls are TRBV3-1 (or the pseudogene TRBV3-2) and TRBJ2-7, with 7 bases fitting TRBD1. The CDR3 length is 14 residues. CDR1 is LGHDT, CDR2 YNNKEL, per germline (reference sequence). The V and J ends lost 6 bases and 4 bases, in that order; junction bases with no gene match: 9.

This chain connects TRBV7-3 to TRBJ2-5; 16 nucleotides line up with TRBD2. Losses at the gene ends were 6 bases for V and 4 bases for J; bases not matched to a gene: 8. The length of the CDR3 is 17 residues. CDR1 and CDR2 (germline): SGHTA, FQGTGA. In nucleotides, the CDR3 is TGTGCCAGCAGTTTGGGACTAGCGGGGGGGCCGGGAGAGACCCAGTACTTC. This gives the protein CASSLGLAGGPGETQYF.

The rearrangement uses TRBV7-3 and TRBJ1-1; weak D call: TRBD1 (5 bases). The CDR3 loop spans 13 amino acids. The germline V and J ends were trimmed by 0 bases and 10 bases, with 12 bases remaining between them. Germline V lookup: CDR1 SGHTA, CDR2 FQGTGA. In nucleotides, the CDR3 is TGTGCCAGCAGCTTAACGCTGTCAGGGCGAGCTTTCTTT. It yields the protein CASSLTLSGRAFF. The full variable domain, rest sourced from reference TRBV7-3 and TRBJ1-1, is GAGVSQTPSNKVTEKGKYVELRCDPISGHTALYWYRQSLGQGPEFLIYFQGTGAADDSGLPNDRFFAVRPEGSVSTLKIQRTERGDSAVYLCASSLTLSGRAFFGQGTRLTVV.

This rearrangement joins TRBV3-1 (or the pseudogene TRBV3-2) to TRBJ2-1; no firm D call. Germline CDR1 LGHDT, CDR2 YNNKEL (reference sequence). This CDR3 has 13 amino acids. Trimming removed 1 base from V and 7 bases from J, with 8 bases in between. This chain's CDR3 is CASSQATENEQFF. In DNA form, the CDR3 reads TGTGCCAGCAGCCAAGCAACGGAAAATGAGCAGTTCTTC.

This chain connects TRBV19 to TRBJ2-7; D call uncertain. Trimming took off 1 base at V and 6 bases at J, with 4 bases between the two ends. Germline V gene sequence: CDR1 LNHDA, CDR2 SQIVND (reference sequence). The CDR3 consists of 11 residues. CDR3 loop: CASSIGTEQYF. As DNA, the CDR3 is TGTGCCAGTAGTATAGGGACCGAGCAGTACTTC.

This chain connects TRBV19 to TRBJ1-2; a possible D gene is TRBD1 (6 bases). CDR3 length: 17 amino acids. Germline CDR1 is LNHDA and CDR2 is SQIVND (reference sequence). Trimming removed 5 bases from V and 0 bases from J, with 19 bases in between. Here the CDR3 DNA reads TGTGCCAGTAGTCCCTTGGGAAACCGGGACACTAACTATGGCTACACCTTC. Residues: CASSPLGNRDTNYGYTF. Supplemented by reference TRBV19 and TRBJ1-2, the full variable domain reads DGGITQSPKYLFRKEGQNVTLSCEQNLNHDAMYWYRQDPGQGLRLIYYSQIVNDFQKGDIAEGYSVSREKKESFPLTVTSAQKNPTAFYLCASSPLGNRDTNYGYTFGSGTRLTVV.

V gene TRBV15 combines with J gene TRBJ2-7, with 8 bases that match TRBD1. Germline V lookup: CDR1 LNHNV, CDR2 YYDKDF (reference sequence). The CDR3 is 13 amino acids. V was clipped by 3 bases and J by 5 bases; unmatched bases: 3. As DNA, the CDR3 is TGTGCCACCAGCAGGGACAGGGTCCACGAGCAGTACTTC. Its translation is CATSRDRVHEQYF.

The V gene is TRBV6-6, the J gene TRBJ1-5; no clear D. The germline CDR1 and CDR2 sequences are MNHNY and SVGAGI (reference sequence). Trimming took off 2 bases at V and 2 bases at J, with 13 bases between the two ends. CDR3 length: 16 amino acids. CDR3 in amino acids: CASSYIPSRGNQPQHF. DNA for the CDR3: TGTGCCAGCAGTTACATTCCCTCTAGAGGCAATCAGCCCCAGCATTTT.

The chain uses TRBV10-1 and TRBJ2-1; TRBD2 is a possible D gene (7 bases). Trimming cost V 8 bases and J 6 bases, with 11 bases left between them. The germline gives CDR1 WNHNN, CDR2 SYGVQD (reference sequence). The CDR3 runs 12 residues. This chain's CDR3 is CASGGGPNEQFF. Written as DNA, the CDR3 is TGCGCCAGCGGGGGGGGGCCCAATGAGCAGTTCTTC.